The clone carrying this TCR beta chain was found many times. Its matching antigen is unknown. The sample is drawn from a study of glioma-infiltrating T cells. TCR alpha and beta CDR3 regions were amplified from RNA using iRepertoire nested multiplex PCR. One entry per CDR3 protein results from TCRdb running MiXCR on the multiplex PCR reads. Of 170,000 or so distinct CDR3 sequences listed, under 55% are singletons. Trimming cost V 4 bases and J 1 base, with 17 bases left between them. The length of the CDR3 is 17 residues. Looked up from germline, CDR1 is LNHNV and CDR2 is YYDKDF (reference sequence). Findings and caveats of the study: Tissue and blood shared very few CDR3 sequences.

The sample comprised glioma tissue, nonneoplastic brain tissue, or PBMCs (not recorded which). This TCR came from a human donor with low-grade glioma or glioblastoma, undergoing nonglioma brain surgery, or in good health (not recorded which). The chain recombines TRBV15 with TRBJ1-3; no reliable D call. The CDR3: CATSTRGPGRSGNTIYF. For the CDR3, the DNA is TGTGCCACCAGCACCAGAGGACCCGGGAGGTCTGGAAACACCATATATTTT.